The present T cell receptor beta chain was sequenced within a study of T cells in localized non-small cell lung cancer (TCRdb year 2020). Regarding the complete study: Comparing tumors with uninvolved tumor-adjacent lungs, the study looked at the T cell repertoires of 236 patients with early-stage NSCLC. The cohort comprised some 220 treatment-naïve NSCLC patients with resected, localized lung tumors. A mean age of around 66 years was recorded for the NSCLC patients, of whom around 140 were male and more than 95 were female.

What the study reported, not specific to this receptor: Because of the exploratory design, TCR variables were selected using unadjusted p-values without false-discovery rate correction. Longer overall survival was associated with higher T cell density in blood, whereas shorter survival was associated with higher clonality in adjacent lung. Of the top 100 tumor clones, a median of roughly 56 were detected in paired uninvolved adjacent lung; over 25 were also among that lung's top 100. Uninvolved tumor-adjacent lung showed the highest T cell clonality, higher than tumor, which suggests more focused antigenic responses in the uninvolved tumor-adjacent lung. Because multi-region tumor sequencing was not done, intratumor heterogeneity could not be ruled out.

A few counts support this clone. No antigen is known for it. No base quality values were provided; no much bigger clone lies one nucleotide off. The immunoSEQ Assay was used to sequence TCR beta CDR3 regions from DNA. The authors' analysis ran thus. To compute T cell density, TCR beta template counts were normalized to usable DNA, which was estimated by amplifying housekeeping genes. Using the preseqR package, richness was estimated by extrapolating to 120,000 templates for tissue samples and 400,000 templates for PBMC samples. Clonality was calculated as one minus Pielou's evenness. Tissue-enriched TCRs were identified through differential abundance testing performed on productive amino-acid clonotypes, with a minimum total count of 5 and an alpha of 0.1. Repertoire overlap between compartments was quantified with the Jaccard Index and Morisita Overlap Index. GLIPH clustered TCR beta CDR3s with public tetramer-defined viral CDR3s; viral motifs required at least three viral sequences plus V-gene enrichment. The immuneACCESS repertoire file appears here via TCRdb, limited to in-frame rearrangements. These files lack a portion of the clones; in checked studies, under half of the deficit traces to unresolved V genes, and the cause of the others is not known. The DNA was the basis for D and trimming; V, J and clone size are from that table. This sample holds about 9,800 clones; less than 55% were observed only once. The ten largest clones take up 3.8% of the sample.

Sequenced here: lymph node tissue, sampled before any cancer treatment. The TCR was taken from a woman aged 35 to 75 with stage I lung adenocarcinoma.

Here the CDR3 is given as CASSSEGGFYGYTF. The sequenced DNA: TGTGCCAGCAGTTCAGAGGGGGGATTCTATGGCTACACCTTC. The sequence joins TRBV6-8 to TRBJ1-2, with a weak D call of TRBD1 (6 bases match). The junction shows trimming of 4 bases on V and 4 bases on J, plus 13 bases between the germline ends. The CDR3 numbers 14 residues from cysteine through phenylalanine. Only the CDR3 region is kept as DNA, spanning 42 bases read in frame from base 1. Per the germline V gene, MNHGY is the CDR1 and SAAAGT is the CDR2.